Below, 3 T cell receptor beta chains from the same sample are listed, as sequenced in a study of cytomegalovirus exposure and HLA in healthy donors. The primer mix had 60 Vbeta and 13 Jbeta primers. The data were produced by immunoSEQ multiplex PCR, yet TCRdb's version contains in-frame clones alone and is incomplete. The data hold fewer than 75,000 clones, with around 77% observed a single time. The specimen was PBMCs. These receptors originate from a woman aged 30 to 39 in good health and CMV-seronegative.

This clone was recorded only once. V gene TRBV4-3 combines with J gene TRBJ2-7, with D hard to call. The germline gives CDR1 LGHNA, CDR2 YSLEER. The CDR3 runs to 13 residues. The V and J ends lost 5 bases and 7 bases respectively, with 15 bases between them. CDR3 in amino acids: CASSSHPGTEQYF. For the CDR3, the DNA is TGCGCCAGCAGCTCCCACCCAGGAACGGAGCAGTACTTC.

V is TRBV7-2 and J is TRBJ1-5; D may be TRBD1 (5 bases). V was shortened by 3 bases and J by 6 bases, with 9 bases between the two germline ends. CDR3 size: 13 residues. Germline V lookup: CDR1 SGHTA, CDR2 FQGNSA. CDR3 loop: CASSFGGGQPQHF. The DNA for the CDR3 is TGTGCCAGCAGCTTTGGGGGGGGTCAGCCCCAGCATTTT. Full variable domain (outside the CDR3, taken from reference TRBV7-2 and TRBJ1-5): GAGVSQSPSNKVTEKGKDVELRCDPISGHTALYWYRQSLGQGLEFLIYFQGNSAPDKSGLPSDRFSAERTGGSVSTLTIQRTQQEDSAVYLCASSFGGGQPQHFGDGTRLSIL.

The chain recombines TRBV4-1 with TRBJ1-6; a possible D gene is TRBD1 (6 bases). Germline V gives CDR1 MGHRA, CDR2 YSYEKL. Between the trimmed V and J ends, which lost 9 bases and 0 bases, there was a span of 15 bases. The length of the CDR3 is 16 residues. CDR3 sequence (DNA): TGCGCCAGGACCGGACAGTCCTTCTCCTATAATTCACCCCTCCACTTT. It codes for CARTGQSFSYNSPLHF.